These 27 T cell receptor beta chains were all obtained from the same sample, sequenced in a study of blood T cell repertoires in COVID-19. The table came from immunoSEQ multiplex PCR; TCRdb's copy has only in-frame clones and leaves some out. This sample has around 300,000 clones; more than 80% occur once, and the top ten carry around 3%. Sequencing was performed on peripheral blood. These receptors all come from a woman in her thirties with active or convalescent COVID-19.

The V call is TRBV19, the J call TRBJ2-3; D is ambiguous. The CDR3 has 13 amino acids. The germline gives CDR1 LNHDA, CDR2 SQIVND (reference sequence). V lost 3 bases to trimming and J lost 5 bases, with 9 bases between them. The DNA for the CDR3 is TGTGCCAGTAGTATTTCCTATCAAGATACGCAGTATTTT. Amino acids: CASSISYQDTQYF.

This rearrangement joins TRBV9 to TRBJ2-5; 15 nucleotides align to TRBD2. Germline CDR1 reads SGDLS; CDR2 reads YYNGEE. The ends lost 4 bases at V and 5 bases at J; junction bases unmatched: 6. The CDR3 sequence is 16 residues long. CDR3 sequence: CASSTGLAGGMETQYF. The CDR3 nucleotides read TGTGCCAGCAGCACGGGACTAGCGGGGGGTATGGAGACCCAGTACTTC.

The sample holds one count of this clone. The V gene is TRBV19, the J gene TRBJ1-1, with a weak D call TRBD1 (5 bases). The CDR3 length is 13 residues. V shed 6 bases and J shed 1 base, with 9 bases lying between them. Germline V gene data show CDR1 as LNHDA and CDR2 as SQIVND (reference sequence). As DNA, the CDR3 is TGTGCCAGTAGACCTGACAGGAACACTGAAGCTTTCTTT. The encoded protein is CASRPDRNTEAFF.

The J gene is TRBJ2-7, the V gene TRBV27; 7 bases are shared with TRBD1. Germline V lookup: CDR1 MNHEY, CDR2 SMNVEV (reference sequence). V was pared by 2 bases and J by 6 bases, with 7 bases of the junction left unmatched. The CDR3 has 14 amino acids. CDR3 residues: CASSLRDSWGEQYF. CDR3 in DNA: TGTGCCAGCAGTTTACGGGACAGTTGGGGCGAGCAGTACTTC.

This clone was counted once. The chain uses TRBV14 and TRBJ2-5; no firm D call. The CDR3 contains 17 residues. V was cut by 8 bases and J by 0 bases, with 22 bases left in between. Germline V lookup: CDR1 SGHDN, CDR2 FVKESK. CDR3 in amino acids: CASSHEPSHINQETQYF. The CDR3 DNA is TGTGCCAGCTCCCACGAACCATCTCACATCAACCAAGAGACCCAGTACTTC.

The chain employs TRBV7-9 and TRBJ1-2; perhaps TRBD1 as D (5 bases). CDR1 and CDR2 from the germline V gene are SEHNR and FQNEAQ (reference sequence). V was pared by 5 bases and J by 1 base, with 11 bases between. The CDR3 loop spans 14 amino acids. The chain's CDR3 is CASSQPTDNYGYTF. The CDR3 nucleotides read TGTGCCAGCAGCCAACCGACAGATAACTATGGCTACACCTTC.

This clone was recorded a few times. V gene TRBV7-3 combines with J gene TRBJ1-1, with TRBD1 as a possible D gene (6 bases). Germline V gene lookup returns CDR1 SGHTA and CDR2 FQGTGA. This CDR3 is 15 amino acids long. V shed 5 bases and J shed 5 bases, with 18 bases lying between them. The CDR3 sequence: CASSGHGGPRTEAFF. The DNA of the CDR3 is TGTGCCAGCAGCGGTCACGGGGGGCCGAGGACTGAAGCTTTCTTT.

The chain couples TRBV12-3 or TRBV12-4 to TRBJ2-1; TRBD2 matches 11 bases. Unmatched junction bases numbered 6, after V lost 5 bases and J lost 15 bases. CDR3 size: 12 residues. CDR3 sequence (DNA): TGTGCCAGCAGTAATAGCGGGGGGGCCTTGTTCTTC. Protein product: CASSNSGGALFF.

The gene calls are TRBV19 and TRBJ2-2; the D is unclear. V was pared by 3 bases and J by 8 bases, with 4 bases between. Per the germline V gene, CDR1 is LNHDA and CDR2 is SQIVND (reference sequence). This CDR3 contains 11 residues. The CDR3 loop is CASSMSGELFF. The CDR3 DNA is TGTGCCAGTAGTATGTCGGGGGAGCTGTTTTTT.

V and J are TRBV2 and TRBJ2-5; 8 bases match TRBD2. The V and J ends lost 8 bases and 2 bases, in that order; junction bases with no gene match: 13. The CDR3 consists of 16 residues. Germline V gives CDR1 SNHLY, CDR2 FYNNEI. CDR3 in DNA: TGTGCCAGCTCGGGGGGAAGCGGGGGAGCTCAAGAGACCCAGTACTTC. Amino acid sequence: CASSGGSGGAQETQYF.

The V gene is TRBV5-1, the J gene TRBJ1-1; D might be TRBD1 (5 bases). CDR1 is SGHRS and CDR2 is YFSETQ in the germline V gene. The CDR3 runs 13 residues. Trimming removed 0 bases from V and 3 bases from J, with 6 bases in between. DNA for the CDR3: TGCGCCAGCAGCTTGGAACAGGACACTGAAGCTTTCTTT. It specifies CASSLEQDTEAFF.

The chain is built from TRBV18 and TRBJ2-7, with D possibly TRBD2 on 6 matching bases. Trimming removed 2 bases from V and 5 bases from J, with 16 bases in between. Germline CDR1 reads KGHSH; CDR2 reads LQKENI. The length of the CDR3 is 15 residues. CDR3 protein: CASSPGVGEVHEQYF. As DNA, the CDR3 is TGTGCCAGCTCACCAGGGGTCGGGGAGGTACACGAGCAGTACTTC.

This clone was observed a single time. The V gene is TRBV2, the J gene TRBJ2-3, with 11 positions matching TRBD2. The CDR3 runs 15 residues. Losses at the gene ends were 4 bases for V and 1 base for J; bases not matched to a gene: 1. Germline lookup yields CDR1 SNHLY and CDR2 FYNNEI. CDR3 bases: TGTGCCAGCAGTGTAGCGGGGGGGGGCACAGATACGCAGTATTTT. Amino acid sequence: CASSVAGGGTDTQYF.

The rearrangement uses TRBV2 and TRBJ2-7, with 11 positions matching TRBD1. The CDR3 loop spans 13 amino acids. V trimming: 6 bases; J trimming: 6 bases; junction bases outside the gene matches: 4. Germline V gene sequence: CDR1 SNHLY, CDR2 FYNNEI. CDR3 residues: CASSGQGASEQYF. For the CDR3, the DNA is TGTGCCAGCAGCGGACAGGGGGCTAGCGAGCAGTACTTC.

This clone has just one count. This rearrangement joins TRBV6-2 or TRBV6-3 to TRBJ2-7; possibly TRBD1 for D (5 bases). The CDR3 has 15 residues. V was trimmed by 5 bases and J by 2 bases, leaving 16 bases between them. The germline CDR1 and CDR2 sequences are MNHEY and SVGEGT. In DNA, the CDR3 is TGTGCCAGCAGTCAGCCTTGGACAAGCCCCTACGAGCAGTACTTC. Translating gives CASSQPWTSPYEQYF.

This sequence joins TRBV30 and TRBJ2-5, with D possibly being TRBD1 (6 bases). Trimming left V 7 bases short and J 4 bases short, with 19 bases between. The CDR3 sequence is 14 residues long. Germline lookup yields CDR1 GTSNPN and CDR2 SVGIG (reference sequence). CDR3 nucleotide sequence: TGTGCCTTCACAGGGAAAATACAACGAGAGACCCAGTACTTC. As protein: CAFTGKIQRETQYF.

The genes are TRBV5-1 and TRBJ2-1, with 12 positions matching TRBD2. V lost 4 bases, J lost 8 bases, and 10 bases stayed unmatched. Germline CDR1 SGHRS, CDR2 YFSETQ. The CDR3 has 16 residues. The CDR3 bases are TGCGCCAGCAGCCCCAGCCGGACTAGCGGGGTATATGAGCAGTTCTTC. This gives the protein CASSPSRTSGVYEQFF.

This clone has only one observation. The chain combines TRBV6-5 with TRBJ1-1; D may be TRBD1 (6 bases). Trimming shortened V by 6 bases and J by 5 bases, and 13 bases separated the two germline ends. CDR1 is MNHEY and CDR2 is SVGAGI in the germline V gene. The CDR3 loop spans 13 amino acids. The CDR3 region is CASRTTGGTEAFF. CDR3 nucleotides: TGTGCCAGCAGAACGACAGGCGGAACTGAAGCTTTCTTT.

The CDR3 sequence: CASSQMGRARDNEKLFF. In DNA, the CDR3 is TGTGCCAGCAGCCAAATGGGCAGGGCTAGGGATAATGAAAAACTGTTTTTT. The chain recombines TRBV5-6 with TRBJ1-4, with D possibly matching TRBD1 (5 bases). The CDR3 loop spans 17 amino acids. The germline CDR1 and CDR2 sequences are SGHDT and YYEEEE. V gave up 4 bases and J gave up 4 bases, with 20 bases separating them.

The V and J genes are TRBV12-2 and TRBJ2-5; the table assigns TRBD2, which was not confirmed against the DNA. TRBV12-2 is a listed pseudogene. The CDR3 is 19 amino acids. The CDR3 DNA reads TGTGCAAGTCGCTTCCTCACTACTCCCACCTGGCGGGGCCAAGAGACCCAGTACTTC. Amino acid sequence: CASRFLTTPTWRGQETQYF.

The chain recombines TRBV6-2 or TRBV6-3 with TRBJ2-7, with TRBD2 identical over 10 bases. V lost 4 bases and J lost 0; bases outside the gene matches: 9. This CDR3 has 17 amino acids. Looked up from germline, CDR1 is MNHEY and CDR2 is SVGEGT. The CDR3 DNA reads TGTGCCAGCAGTTCCCTCCAAACTAGCGGGGTCTCCTACGAGCAGTACTTC. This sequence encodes CASSSLQTSGVSYEQYF.

The CDR3, as DNA: TGTGCCAGCAGCTTGGAGAGGCGGAACACTGAAGCTTTCTTT. Residues: CASSLERRNTEAFF. This sequence joins TRBV6-2 or TRBV6-3 and TRBJ1-1; D not certain. Germline CDR1 is MNHEY and CDR2 is SVGEGT. The V end was cut by 6 bases, the J end by 1 base, with 12 bases between. The CDR3 has 14 residues.

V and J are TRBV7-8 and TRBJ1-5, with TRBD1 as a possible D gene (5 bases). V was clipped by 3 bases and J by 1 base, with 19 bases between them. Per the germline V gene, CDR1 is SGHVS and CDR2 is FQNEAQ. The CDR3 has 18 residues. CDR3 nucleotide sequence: TGTGCCAGCAGCTTGACAGTACGGGGGGAGGGGAGCAATCAGCCCCAGCATTTT. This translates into CASSLTVRGEGSNQPQHF.

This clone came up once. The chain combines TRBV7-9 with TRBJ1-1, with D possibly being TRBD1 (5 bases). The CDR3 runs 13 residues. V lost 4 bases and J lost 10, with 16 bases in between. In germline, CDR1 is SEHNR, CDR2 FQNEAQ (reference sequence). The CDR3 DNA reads TGTGCCAGCAGCTCCAATGCGGGGCTAGGAGCTTTCTTT. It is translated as CASSSNAGLGAFF.

The DNA for the CDR3 is TGCGCCAGCAGCTCCCCGACATGGGAGACCTACAATGAGCAGTTCTTC. It encodes CASSSPTWETYNEQFF. V usage is TRBV5-1 and J usage is TRBJ2-1; tentatively, D is TRBD2 (5 bases). Germline V gives CDR1 SGHRS, CDR2 YFSETQ. The ends were cut back, 3 bases at V and 2 bases at J, with 15 bases in the middle. The CDR3 spans 16 residues.

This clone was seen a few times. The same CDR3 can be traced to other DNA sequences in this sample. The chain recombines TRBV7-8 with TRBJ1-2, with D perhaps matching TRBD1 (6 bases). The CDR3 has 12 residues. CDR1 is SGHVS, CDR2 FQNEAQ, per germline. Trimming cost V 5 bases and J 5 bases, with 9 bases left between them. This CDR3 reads CASSPGQYGYTF. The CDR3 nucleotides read TGTGCCAGCAGCCCAGGACAGTATGGCTACACCTTC.

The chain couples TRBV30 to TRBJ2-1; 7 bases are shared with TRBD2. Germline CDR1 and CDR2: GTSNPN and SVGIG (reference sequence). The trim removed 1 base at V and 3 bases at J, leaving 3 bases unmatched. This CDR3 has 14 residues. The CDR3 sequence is CAWSAQRGYNEQFF. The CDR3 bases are TGTGCCTGGAGTGCCCAGCGGGGCTACAATGAGCAGTTCTTC.